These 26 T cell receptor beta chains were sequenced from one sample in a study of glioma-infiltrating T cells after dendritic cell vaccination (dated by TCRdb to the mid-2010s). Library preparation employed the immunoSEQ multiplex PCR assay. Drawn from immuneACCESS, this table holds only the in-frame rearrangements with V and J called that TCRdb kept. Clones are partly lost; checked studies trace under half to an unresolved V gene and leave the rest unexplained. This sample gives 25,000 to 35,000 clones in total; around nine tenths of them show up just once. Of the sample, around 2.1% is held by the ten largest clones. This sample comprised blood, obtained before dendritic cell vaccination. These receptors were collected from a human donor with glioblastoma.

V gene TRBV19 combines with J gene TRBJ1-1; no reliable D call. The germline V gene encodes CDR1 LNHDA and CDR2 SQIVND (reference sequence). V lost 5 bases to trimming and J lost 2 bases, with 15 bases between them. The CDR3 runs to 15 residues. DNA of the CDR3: TGTGCCAGTAGTTCCCCCCACATGCAAAACACTGAAGCTTTCTTT. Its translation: CASSSPHMQNTEAFF. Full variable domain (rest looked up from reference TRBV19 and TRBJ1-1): DGGITQSPKYLFRKEGQNVTLSCEQNLNHDAMYWYRQDPGQGLRLIYYSQIVNDFQKGDIAEGYSVSREKKESFPLTVTSAQKNPTAFYLCASSSPHMQNTEAFFGQGTRLTVV.

The CDR3 is CSVGAAGGQPQHF. The CDR3 DNA sequence: TGCAGCGTTGGGGCCGCGGGGGGTCAGCCCCAGCATTTT. The chain carries TRBV29-1 and TRBJ1-5, with D possibly TRBD1 on 5 matching bases. The CDR3 runs to 13 residues. V was trimmed by 4 bases and J by 6 bases, leaving 13 bases between them. The germline V gene has CDR1 SQVTM and CDR2 ANQGSEA. The entire variable domain, with the rest obtained from reference TRBV29-1 and TRBJ1-5, is as follows: SAVISQKPSRDICQRGTSLTIQCQVDSQVTMMFWYRQQPGQSLTLIATANQGSEATYESGFVIDKFPISRPNLTFSTLTVSNMSPEDSSIYLCSVGAAGGQPQHFGDGTRLSIL.

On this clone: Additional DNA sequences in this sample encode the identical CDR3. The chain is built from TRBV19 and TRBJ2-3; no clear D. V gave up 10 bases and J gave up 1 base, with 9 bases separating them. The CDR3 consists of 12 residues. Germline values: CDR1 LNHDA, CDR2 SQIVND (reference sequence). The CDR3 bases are TGTGCCACTAGGCAGGGCACAGATACGCAGTATTTT. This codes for CATRQGTDTQYF. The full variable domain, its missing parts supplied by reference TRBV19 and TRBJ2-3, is DGGITQSPKYLFRKEGQNVTLSCEQNLNHDAMYWYRQDPGQGLRLIYYSQIVNDFQKGDIAEGYSVSREKKESFPLTVTSAQKNPTAFYLCATRQGTDTQYFGPGTRLTVL.

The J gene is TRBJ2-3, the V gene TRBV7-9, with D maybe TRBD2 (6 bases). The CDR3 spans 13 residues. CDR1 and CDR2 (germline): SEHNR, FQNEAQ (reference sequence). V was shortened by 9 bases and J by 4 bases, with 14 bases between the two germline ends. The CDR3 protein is CASQRVLADTQYF. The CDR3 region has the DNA TGTGCCAGTCAGCGGGTCCTAGCAGATACGCAGTATTTT. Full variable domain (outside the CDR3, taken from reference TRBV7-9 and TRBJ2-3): DTGVSQNPRHKITKRGQNVTFRCDPISEHNRLYWYRQTLGQGPEFLTYFQNEAQLEKSRLLSDRFSAERPKGSFSTLEIQRTEQGDSAMYLCASQRVLADTQYFGPGTRLTVL.

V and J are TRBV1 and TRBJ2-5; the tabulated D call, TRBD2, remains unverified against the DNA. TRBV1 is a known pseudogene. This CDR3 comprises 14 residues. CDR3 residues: CTSSQLSAEETQYF. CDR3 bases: TGCACCAGCAGCCAACTTAGCGCGGAAGAGACCCAGTACTTC.

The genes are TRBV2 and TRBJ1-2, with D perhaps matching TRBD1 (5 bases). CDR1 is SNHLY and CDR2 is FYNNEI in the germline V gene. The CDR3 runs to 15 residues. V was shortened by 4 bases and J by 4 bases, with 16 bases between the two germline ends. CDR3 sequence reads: CASSGGRSLGYGYTF. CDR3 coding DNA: TGTGCCAGCAGTGGGGGCAGATCCCTGGGCTATGGCTACACCTTC.

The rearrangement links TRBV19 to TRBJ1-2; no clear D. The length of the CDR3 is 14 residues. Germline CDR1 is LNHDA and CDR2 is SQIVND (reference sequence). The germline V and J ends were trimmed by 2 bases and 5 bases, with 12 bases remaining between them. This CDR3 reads CASSIRTAEYGYTF. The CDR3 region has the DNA TGTGCCAGTAGTATAAGAACCGCTGAGTATGGCTACACCTTC. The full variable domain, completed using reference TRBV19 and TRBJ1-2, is DGGITQSPKYLFRKEGQNVTLSCEQNLNHDAMYWYRQDPGQGLRLIYYSQIVNDFQKGDIAEGYSVSREKKESFPLTVTSAQKNPTAFYLCASSIRTAEYGYTFGSGTRLTVV.

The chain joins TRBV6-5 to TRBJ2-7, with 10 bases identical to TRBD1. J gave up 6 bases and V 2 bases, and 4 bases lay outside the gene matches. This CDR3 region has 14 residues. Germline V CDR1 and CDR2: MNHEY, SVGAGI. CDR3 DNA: TGTGCCAGCAGTTACGACCGGGACAGGGGCGAGCAGTACTTC. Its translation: CASSYDRDRGEQYF.

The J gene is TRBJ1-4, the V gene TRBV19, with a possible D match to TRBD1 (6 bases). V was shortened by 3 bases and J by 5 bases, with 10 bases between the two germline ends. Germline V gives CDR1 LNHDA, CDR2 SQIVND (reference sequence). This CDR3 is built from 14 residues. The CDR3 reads CASSMTGPNEKLFF. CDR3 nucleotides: TGTGCCAGTAGTATGACAGGTCCGAATGAAAAACTGTTTTTT.

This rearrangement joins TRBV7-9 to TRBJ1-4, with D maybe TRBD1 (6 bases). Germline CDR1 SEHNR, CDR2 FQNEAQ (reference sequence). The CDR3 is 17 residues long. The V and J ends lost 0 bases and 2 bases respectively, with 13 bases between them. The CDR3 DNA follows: TGTGCCAGCAGCTTAGCTATTGGGGGCGGCACTAATGAAAAACTGTTTTTT. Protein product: CASSLAIGGGTNEKLFF.

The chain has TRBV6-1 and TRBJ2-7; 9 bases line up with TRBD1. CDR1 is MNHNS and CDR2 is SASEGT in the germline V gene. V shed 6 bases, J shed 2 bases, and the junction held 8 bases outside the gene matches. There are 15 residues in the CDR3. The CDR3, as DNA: TGTGCCAGCAGAGAGGTGGGGACAGGGCCCTACGAGCAGTACTTC. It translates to CASREVGTGPYEQYF.

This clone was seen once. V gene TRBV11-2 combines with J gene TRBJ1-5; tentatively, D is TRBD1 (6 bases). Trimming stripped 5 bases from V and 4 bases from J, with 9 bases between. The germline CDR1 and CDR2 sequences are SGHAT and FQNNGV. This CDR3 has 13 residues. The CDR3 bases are TGTGCCAGCAGCAGAGACAGGAATCAGCCCCAGCATTTT. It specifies CASSRDRNQPQHF.

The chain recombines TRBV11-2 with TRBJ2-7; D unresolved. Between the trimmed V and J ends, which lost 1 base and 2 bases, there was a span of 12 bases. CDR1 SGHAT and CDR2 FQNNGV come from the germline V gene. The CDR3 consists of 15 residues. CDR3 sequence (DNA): TGTGCCAGCAGCTTAGGGCTTCCCTCCCCCTACGAGCAGTACTTC. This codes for CASSLGLPSPYEQYF. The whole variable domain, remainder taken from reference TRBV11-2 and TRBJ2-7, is EAGVAQSPRYKIIEKRQSVAFWCNPISGHATLYWYQQILGQGPKLLIQFQNNGVVDDSQLPKDRFSAERLKGVDSTLKIQPAKLEDSAVYLCASSLGLPSPYEQYFGPGTRLTVT.

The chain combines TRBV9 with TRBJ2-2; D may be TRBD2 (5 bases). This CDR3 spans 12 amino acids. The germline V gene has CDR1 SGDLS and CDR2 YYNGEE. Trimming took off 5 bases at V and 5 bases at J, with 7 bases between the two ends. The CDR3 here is CASSPGTGELFF. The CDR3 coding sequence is TGTGCCAGCAGTCCGGGGACCGGGGAGCTGTTTTTT. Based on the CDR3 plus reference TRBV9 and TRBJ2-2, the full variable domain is DSGVTQTPKHLITATGQRVTLRCSPRSGDLSVYWYQQSLDQGLQFLIQYYNGEERAKGNILERFSAQQFPDLHSELNLSSLELGDSALYFCASSPGTGELFFGEGSRLTVL.

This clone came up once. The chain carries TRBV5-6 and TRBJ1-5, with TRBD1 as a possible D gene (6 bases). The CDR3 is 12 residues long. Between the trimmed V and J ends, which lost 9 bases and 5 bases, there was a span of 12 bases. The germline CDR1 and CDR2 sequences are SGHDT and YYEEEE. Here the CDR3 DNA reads TGTGCCAATATGAGGGGGTATCAGCCCCAGCATTTT. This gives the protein CANMRGYQPQHF.

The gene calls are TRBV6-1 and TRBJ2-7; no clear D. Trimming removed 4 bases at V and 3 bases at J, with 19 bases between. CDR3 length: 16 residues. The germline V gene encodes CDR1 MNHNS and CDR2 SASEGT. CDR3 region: CASSVVGTNPLYEQYF. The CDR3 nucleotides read TGTGCCAGCAGTGTGGTGGGCACGAACCCCCTCTACGAGCAGTACTTC.

CDR3 bases: TGTGCCATCAGTGACCTGGGACAGGGCTACGAGCAGTACTTC. Translating it yields CAISDLGQGYEQYF. The rearrangement links TRBV10-3 to TRBJ2-7; 9 bases agree with TRBD1. This CDR3 contains 14 residues. The J segment lost 3 bases and the V segment lost 3 bases, leaving 3 bases of the junction unmatched. Germline values: CDR1 ENHRY, CDR2 SYGVKD.

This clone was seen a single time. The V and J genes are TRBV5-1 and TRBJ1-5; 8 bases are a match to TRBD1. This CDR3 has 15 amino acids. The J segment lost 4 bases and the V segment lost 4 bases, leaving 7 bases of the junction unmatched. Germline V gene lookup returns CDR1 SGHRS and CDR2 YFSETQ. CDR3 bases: TGCGCCAGCAGCGGGGGGACAGGCGAGAATCAGCCCCAGCATTTT. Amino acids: CASSGGTGENQPQHF.

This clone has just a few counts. In nucleotides, the CDR3 is TGTGCCAGCAGTTTATGGGGACAGGGCGACGGGGAGCTGTTTTTT. This encodes CASSLWGQGDGELFF. V gene TRBV27 combines with J gene TRBJ2-2, with 9 bases lining up with TRBD1. The CDR3 is made up of 15 amino acids. Per germline, CDR1 MNHEY and CDR2 SMNVEV (reference sequence). Unmatched junction bases numbered 4, after V lost 1 base and J lost 7 bases.

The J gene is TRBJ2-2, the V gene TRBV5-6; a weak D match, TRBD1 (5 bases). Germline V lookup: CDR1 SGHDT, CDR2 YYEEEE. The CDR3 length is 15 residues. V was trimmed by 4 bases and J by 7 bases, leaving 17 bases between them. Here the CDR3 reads CASSPDRTWDGELFF. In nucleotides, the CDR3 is TGTGCCAGCAGCCCAGACAGAACGTGGGACGGGGAGCTGTTTTTT.

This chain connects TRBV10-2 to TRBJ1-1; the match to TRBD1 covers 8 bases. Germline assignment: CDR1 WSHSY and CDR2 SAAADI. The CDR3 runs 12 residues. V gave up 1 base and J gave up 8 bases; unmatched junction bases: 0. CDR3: CASSEYRGEAFF. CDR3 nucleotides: TGCGCCAGCAGTGAGTACAGGGGGGAAGCTTTCTTT.

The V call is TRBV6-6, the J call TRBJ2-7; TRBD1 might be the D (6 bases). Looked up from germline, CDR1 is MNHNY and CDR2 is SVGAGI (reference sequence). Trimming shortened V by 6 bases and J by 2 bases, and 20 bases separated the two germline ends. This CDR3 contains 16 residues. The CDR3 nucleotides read TGTGCCAGCAGGACCACAAAACAGGGAAATCCCTACGAGCAGTACTTC. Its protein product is CASRTTKQGNPYEQYF.

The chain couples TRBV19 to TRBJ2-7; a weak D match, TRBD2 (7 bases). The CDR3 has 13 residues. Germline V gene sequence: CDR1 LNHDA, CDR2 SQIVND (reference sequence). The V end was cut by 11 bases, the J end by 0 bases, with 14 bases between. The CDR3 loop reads CAVGGAASYEQYF. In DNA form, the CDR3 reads TGTGCCGTAGGGGGGGCAGCCTCCTACGAGCAGTACTTC.

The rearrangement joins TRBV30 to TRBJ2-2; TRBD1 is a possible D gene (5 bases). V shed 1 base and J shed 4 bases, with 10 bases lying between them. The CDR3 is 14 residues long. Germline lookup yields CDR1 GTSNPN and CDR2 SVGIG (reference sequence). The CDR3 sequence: CAWSGDRITGELFF. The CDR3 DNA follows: TGTGCCTGGAGTGGCGACAGAATCACCGGGGAGCTGTTTTTT.

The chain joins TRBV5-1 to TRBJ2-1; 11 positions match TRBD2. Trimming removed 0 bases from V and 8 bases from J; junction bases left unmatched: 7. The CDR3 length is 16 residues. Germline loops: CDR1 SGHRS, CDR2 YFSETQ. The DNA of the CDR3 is TGCGCCAGCAGCTTGGGACTAGCGGGGATCCTTGATGAGCAGTTCTTC. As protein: CASSLGLAGILDEQFF.

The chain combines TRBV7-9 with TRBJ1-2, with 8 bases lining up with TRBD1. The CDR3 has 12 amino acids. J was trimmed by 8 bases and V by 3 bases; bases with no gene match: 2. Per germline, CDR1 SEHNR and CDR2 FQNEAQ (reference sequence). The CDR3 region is CASSLDREGYTF. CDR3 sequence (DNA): TGTGCCAGCAGCTTGGACAGGGAGGGCTACACCTTC. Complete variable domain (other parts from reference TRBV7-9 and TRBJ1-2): DTGVSQNPRHKITKRGQNVTFRCDPISEHNRLYWYRQTLGQGPEFLTYFQNEAQLEKSRLLSDRFSAERPKGSFSTLEIQRTEQGDSAMYLCASSLDREGYTFGSGTRLTVV.